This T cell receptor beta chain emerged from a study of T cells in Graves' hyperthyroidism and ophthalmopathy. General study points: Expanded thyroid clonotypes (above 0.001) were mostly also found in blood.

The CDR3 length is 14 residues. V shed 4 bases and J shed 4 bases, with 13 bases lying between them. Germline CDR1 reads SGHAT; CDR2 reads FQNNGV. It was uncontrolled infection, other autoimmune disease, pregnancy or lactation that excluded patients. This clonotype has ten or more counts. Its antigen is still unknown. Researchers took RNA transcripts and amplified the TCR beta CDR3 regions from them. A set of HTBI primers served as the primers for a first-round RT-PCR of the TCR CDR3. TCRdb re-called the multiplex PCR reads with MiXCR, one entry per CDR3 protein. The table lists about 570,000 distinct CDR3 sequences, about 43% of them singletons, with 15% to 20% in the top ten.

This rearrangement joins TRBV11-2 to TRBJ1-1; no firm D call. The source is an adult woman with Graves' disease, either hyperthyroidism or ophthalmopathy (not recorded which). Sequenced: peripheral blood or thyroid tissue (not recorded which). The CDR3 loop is CASSSVGRITEAFF. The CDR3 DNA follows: TGTGCCAGCAGCTCAGTAGGCAGAATCACTGAAGCTTTCTTT.